Here is one TCR beta chain with its context. This sample stems from a study of shared clonotypes between healthy human individuals. Memory CD4+ cells were the fraction left after CD45RA+ naive selection. The CDR3 extends over 13 amino acids. Looked up from germline, CDR1 is SGHRS and CDR2 is YFSETQ. With 0 bases removed from V and 8 bases from J, the gap between germline ends came to 11 bases. The authors split each subset's genomic DNA evenly across several immunoSEQ plates. Produced via immunoSEQ multiplex PCR; TCRdb's table is partial and in-frame only. The table includes more than 2 million clones, 85% to 95% detected once.

The sequence was collected from a young man in good health. The specimen was naive CD4+ T cells sorted from blood. Subset denoted: CD45RA+ positively selected. This chain connects TRBV5-1 to TRBJ2-5; no firm D call. The CDR3 loop reads CASSLDRTGTQYF. In nucleotides, the CDR3 is TGCGCCAGCAGCTTGGATAGAACGGGCACCCAGTACTTC.